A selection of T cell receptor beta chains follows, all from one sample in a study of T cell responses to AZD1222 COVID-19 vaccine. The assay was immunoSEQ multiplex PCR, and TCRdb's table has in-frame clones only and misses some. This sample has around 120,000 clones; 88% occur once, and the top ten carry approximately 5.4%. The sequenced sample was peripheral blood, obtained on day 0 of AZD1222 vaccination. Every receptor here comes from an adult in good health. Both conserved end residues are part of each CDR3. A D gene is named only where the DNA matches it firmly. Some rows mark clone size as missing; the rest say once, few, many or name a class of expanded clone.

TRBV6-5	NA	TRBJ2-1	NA	CASSYNIQGNEQFF	TGTGCCAGCAGTTACAACATACAGGGCAATGAGCAGTTCTTC
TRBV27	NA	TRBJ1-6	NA	CASRHLPRGGQNNSPLHF	TGTGCCAGCAGACACCTCCCGAGGGGTGGACAGAATAATTCACCCCTCCACTTT
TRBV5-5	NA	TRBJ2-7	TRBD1	CASSLESSRGFEYF	TGTGCCAGCAGCTTGGAATCTTCCAGGGGGTTTGAGTACTTC
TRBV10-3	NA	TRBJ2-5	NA	CAISESYASSQETQYF	TGTGCCATCAGTGAATCGTATGCATCCTCCCAAGAGACCCAGTACTTC
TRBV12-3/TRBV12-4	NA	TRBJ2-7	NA	CASSLTYEQYF	TGTGCCAGCAGTTTGACCTACGAGCAGTACTTC
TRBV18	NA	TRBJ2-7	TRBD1	CASSTGTGYEQYF	TGTGCCAGCTCTACCGGGACAGGGTACGAGCAGTACTTC
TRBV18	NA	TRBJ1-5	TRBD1	CASSLNRQGTDQPQHF	TGTGCCAGCTCACTAAACAGACAGGGTACGGATCAGCCCCAGCATTTT
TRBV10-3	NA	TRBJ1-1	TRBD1	CAIKTGTGMNTEAFF	TGTGCCATCAAGACCGGGACAGGTATGAACACTGAAGCTTTCTTT
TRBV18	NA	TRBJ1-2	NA	CASSPWAGDGYTF	TGTGCCAGCTCACCATGGGCGGGGGACGGCTACACCTTC
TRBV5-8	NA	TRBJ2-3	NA	CASSWGPLTDTQYF	TGTGCCAGCAGCTGGGGGCCACTCACAGATACGCAGTATTTT
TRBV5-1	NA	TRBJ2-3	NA	CASSFGTGGQDTQYF	TGCGCCAGCAGCTTTGGAACGGGGGGCCAAGATACGCAGTATTTT
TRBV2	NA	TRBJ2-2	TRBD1	CAGTPGQGATGELFF	TGTGCCGGAACGCCGGGGCAGGGGGCCACCGGGGAGCTGTTTTTT
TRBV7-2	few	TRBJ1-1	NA	CASSLVANTEAFF	TGTGCCAGCAGCTTAGTGGCTAACACTGAAGCTTTCTTT
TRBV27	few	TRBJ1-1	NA	CASRRSGADTEAFF	TGTGCCAGCAGACGTTCGGGGGCAGACACTGAAGCTTTCTTT
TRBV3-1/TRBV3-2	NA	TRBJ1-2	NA	CASSQERGEGYTF	TGTGCCAGCAGCCAAGAGAGGGGAGAAGGCTACACCTTC
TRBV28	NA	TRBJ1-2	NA	CASSLGQVHGYTF	TGTGCCAGCAGTTTAGGGCAGGTTCATGGCTACACCTTC
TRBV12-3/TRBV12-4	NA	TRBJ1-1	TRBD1	CASSLNRGTEAFF	TGTGCCAGCAGTTTAAACAGGGGCACTGAAGCTTTCTTT
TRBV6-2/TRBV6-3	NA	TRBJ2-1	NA	CASSGTRDGHNEQFF	TGTGCCAGCAGTGGTACCCGGGACGGTCACAATGAGCAGTTCTTC
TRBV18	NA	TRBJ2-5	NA	CASSLGETQYF	TGTGCCAGCTCCCTAGGCGAGACCCAGTACTTC
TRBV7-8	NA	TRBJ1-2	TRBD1	CASSLARQGRRDKLGYTF	TGTGCCAGCAGCTTAGCTAGACAGGGGAGACGGGATAAGTTGGGCTACACCTTC
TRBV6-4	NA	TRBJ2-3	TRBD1	CASSDSGQGRTDTQYF	TGTGCCAGCAGTGACTCGGGACAGGGGAGGACAGATACGCAGTATTTT
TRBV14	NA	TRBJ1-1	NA	CASSPRGDTEAFF	TGTGCCAGCAGCCCCCGGGGGGACACTGAAGCTTTCTTT